The clone carrying this TCR beta chain was seen once. Its antigen is as yet unknown. The CDR3 consists of 12 residues. Germline V gene lookup returns CDR1 SNHLY and CDR2 FYNNEI. Between the trimmed V and J ends, which lost 6 bases and 4 bases, there was a span of 9 bases. The data were produced by immunoSEQ multiplex PCR, yet TCRdb's version contains in-frame clones alone and is incomplete. The top ten clones hold 6.9% of a sample with tens of thousands of clones, about nine tenths of them seen once. The data derive from a study of T cell responses to AZD1222 COVID-19 vaccine. Overall study results and limits: Across the whole spike, CD4 TCRs peaked at regions 160-218 and 743-854. Unmutated variant regions are reportedly the target of nearly half of TCRs that are spike-specific. Most donors were white British and more were female, and clonal diversity was possibly underestimated. Among AZD1222 vaccinees, only six or seven were seropositive at baseline.

V usage is TRBV2 and J usage is TRBJ1-2; the D gene is possibly TRBD1 (5 bases). The specimen comprised peripheral blood, sampled 28 days after the second AZD1222 dose. This receptor was obtained from an adult who received the AZD1222 COVID-19 vaccine. The CDR3 bases are TGTGCCAGCAGGTGGGGGTCCTATGGCTACACCTTC. Encoded protein: CASRWGSYGYTF.